A single sample gave rise to the 26 T cell receptor beta chains below, sequenced in a study of cytomegalovirus exposure and HLA in healthy donors. The primer mix had 60 Vbeta and 13 Jbeta primers. Only in-frame clones appear in the TCRdb table, and some are missing; sequencing was by immunoSEQ multiplex PCR. The data contain around 88,000 clones, around 74% of them seen just once; the ten biggest clones take up less than 2%. Sequencing input: PBMCs. The receptors were gathered from a male donor in good health and CMV-seronegative.

This clone has only one observation. The CDR3 here is CASSKTGGNEQFF. The CDR3 DNA reads as TGTGCCAGCAGTAAGACAGGGGGCAATGAGCAGTTCTTC. V gene TRBV6-5 combines with J gene TRBJ2-1, with 9 bases that match TRBD1. Looked up from germline, CDR1 is MNHEY and CDR2 is SVGAGI. The CDR3 runs 13 residues. V lost 5 bases and J lost 6; bases outside the gene matches: 2.

The CDR3 DNA is TGTGCCACCAGCAGAGACAGGGCCACAGATACGCAGTATTTT. Protein sequence: CATSRDRATDTQYF. The chain couples TRBV15 to TRBJ2-3; TRBD1 is a possible D gene (5 bases). The CDR3 is 14 amino acids. Germline loops: CDR1 LNHNV, CDR2 YYDKDF (reference sequence). V lost 0 bases and J 2 bases, leaving 6 bases between the germline ends.

A few counts support this clone. The chain employs TRBV6-1 and TRBJ2-7, with 8 bases lining up with TRBD1. The CDR3 consists of 14 residues. The germline V gene encodes CDR1 MNHNS and CDR2 SASEGT. V gave up 7 bases and J gave up 2 bases; unmatched junction bases: 7. The CDR3 DNA reads TGTGCCAGCACCTCCGGGACAGGAGCCTACGAGCAGTACTTC. Translation: CASTSGTGAYEQYF.

The J gene is TRBJ2-7, the V gene TRBV27; no clear D. From germline, CDR1 is MNHEY and CDR2 SMNVEV (reference sequence). This CDR3 comprises 13 residues. Between the trimmed V and J ends, which lost 5 bases and 2 bases, there was a span of 10 bases. The CDR3 nucleotides are TGTGCCAGCAGTAGCTTAGCCGCCTACGAGCAGTACTTC. This gives the protein CASSSLAAYEQYF.

The V and J genes are TRBV15 and TRBJ1-1; D not resolved. The CDR3 loop spans 14 amino acids. Trimming removed 0 bases at V and 3 bases at J, with 8 bases between. Germline CDR1 and CDR2: LNHNV and YYDKDF (reference sequence). CDR3 sequence: CATSRDLRDTEAFF. CDR3 DNA: TGTGCCACCAGCAGAGATTTGAGAGACACTGAAGCTTTCTTT.

This clone has only a few counts. The chain's CDR3 is CASSLPDRGGNEQFF. The CDR3 DNA sequence: TGTGCCAGCAGCTTGCCCGACAGGGGAGGAAATGAGCAGTTCTTC. The rearrangement joins TRBV7-8 to TRBJ2-1, with 8 bases lining up with TRBD1. V dropped 3 bases and J dropped 7; count of bases not matched to a gene: 8. The CDR3 is 15 residues long. Germline V lookup: CDR1 SGHVS, CDR2 FQNEAQ.

The chain carries TRBV27 and TRBJ2-3; D remains unclear. The CDR3 spans 10 residues. V was cut by 6 bases and J by 8 bases, with 6 bases left in between. Germline CDR1 reads MNHEY; CDR2 reads SMNVEV (reference sequence). CDR3 in DNA: TGTGCCAGCAGCCTTCCTACGCAGTATTTT. This encodes CASSLPTQYF.

J is TRBJ2-7 and V is TRBV5-1, with a tentative D call TRBD1 (5 bases). In germline, CDR1 is SGHRS, CDR2 YFSETQ. Trimming pared 4 bases from V and 3 bases from J, leaving 8 bases between. The CDR3 runs 12 residues. CDR3 coding DNA: TGCGCCAGCAGCCCAGGGTTCTACGAGCAGTACTTC. Amino acid sequence: CASSPGFYEQYF.

This clone was observed a single time. The chain joins TRBV7-9 to TRBJ2-7; D gene unclear. V lost 6 bases to trimming and J lost 6 bases, with 12 bases between them. Germline V gene lookup returns CDR1 SEHNR and CDR2 FQNEAQ (reference sequence). This CDR3 comprises 12 residues. Written as DNA, the CDR3 is TGTGCCAGCAGTCGATGGGCCCTCGAGCAGTACTTC. Translated: CASSRWALEQYF. Looking up the rest from reference TRBV7-9 and TRBJ2-7 gives the full variable domain: DTGVSQNPRHKITKRGQNVTFRCDPISEHNRLYWYRQTLGQGPEFLTYFQNEAQLEKSRLLSDRFSAERPKGSFSTLEIQRTEQGDSAMYLCASSRWALEQYFGPGTRLTVT.

The chain uses TRBV7-3 and TRBJ2-7; the D is unclear. This CDR3 comprises 14 residues. Looked up from germline, CDR1 is SGHTA and CDR2 is FQGTGA. V lost 5 bases to trimming and J lost 2 bases, with 13 bases between them. The CDR3 spells CASSPQASTYEQYF. The CDR3 coding sequence is TGTGCCAGCAGCCCCCAAGCTTCGACCTACGAGCAGTACTTC.

The rearrangement links TRBV5-6 to TRBJ1-3, with D unresolved. The V end was cut by 1 base, the J end by 4 bases, with 6 bases between. In germline, CDR1 is SGHDT, CDR2 YYEEEE. The CDR3 length is 13 residues. The DNA for the CDR3 is TGTGCCAGCAGCTTGTCTGCGGGAAACACCATATATTTT. Protein sequence: CASSLSAGNTIYF.

The chain links TRBV28 to TRBJ2-1; D is unresolved. The CDR3 spans 15 residues. V was pared by 6 bases and J by 3 bases, with 15 bases between. CDR1 and CDR2 from the germline V gene are MDHEN and SYDVKM. The CDR3 nucleotides read TGTGCCAGCAGACCGCCCGGTCCCCTCTACAATGAGCAGTTCTTC. Its protein is CASRPPGPLYNEQFF.

The chain carries TRBV28 and TRBJ2-2, with 13 bases that match TRBD2. V lost 3 bases and J lost 2; bases outside the gene matches: 15. The CDR3 contains 21 residues. Germline CDR1 is MDHEN and CDR2 is SYDVKM. CDR3: CASSFFFRVGTSGDNTGELFF. The CDR3 DNA reads TGTGCCAGCAGTTTTTTCTTCCGCGTCGGGACTAGCGGGGACAACACCGGGGAGCTGTTTTTT.

This sequence joins TRBV27 and TRBJ1-5, with D tentatively TRBD1 (6 bases). Germline-derived CDR1 and CDR2 are MNHEY and SMNVEV (reference sequence). V shed 0 bases and J shed 2 bases, with 14 bases lying between them. The CDR3 has 17 amino acids. The CDR3 sequence: CASSLSRGGAGNQPQHF. DNA of the CDR3: TGTGCCAGCAGTTTATCACGCGGGGGCGCGGGCAATCAGCCCCAGCATTTT.

This clone appeared a single time. The chain links TRBV28 to TRBJ1-3; D is ambiguous. The CDR3 consists of 13 residues. The ends were cut back, 3 bases at V and 4 bases at J, with 7 bases in the middle. CDR1 is MDHEN and CDR2 is SYDVKM in the germline V gene. CDR3 DNA: TGTGCCAGCAGTTTCAGTACCGGAAACACCATATATTTT. This translates into CASSFSTGNTIYF.

This clone has a handful of counts. The chain combines TRBV28 with TRBJ2-7; 8 nucleotides line up with TRBD2. V lost 5 bases and J lost 4; bases outside the gene matches: 13. The germline V gene has CDR1 MDHEN and CDR2 SYDVKM. The CDR3 covers 16 residues. The CDR3 sequence: CASSLPSGGVGYEQYF. Written as DNA, the CDR3 is TGTGCCAGCAGTCTCCCATCCGGGGGGGTAGGGTACGAGCAGTACTTC.

This rearrangement joins TRBV6-1 to TRBJ2-5; 8 nucleotides align to TRBD1. The CDR3 sequence is 12 residues long. With V trimmed by 7 bases and J by 5 bases, 3 bases remained unmatched. Germline V CDR1 and CDR2: MNHNS, SASEGT. CDR3 loop: CASTRGLETQYF. As DNA, the CDR3 is TGTGCCAGCACCAGGGGGCTCGAGACCCAGTACTTC.

V usage is TRBV5-1 and J usage is TRBJ1-4, with a possible D match to TRBD1 (5 bases). The germline V gene has CDR1 SGHRS and CDR2 YFSETQ. CDR3 size: 15 residues. With 3 bases removed from V and 7 bases from J, the gap between germline ends came to 16 bases. This chain's CDR3 is CASSSLGASSEKLFF. The CDR3 DNA follows: TGCGCCAGCAGCTCATTAGGGGCGTCGAGTGAAAAACTGTTTTTT.

The chain employs TRBV28 and TRBJ1-1; 9 positions agree with TRBD1. Germline V CDR1 and CDR2: MDHEN, SYDVKM. The V gene end was trimmed by 10 bases and the J gene end by 7 bases; junction bases not matched to a gene: 13. The CDR3 length is 14 residues. Written as DNA, the CDR3 is TGTGCCACCATTGAACAGGGGGCGCGTGGTGAAGCTTTCTTT. Its translation: CATIEQGARGEAFF.

V gene TRBV11-3 combines with J gene TRBJ2-2, with 10 positions matching TRBD2. The CDR3 is 16 amino acids. V was pared by 5 bases and J by 4 bases, with 7 bases of the junction left unmatched. Germline loops: CDR1 SGHNT, CDR2 YENEEA. CDR3 sequence: CASSPSPSGSTGELFF. The CDR3 DNA reads TGTGCCAGCAGCCCCTCTCCTAGCGGGAGCACCGGGGAGCTGTTTTTT.

This chain joins TRBV28 and TRBJ2-1; possible D gene TRBD2, 5 bases. The length of the CDR3 is 11 residues. Looked up from germline, CDR1 is MDHEN and CDR2 is SYDVKM. Trimming took 10 bases from V and 9 from J, leaving 13 bases between them. The CDR3 is CAIMGSGEQFF. The CDR3 DNA reads as TGTGCCATTATGGGGAGTGGTGAGCAGTTCTTC. Together with reference TRBV28 and TRBJ2-1, the CDR3 gives the full variable domain: DVKVTQSSRYLVKRTGEKVFLECVQDMDHENMFWYRQDPGLGLRLIYFSYDVKMKEKGDIPEGYSVSREKKERFSLILESASTNQTSMYLCAIMGSGEQFFGPGTRLTVL.

V gene TRBV11-2 combines with J gene TRBJ2-7; tentatively, D is TRBD1 (6 bases). The CDR3 consists of 15 residues. Germline V gene sequence: CDR1 SGHAT, CDR2 FQNNGV. Trimming stripped 4 bases from V and 3 bases from J, with 16 bases between. CDR3 loop: CASSSTKGTYYEQYF. For the CDR3, the DNA is TGTGCCAGCAGCTCGACGAAAGGGACATACTACGAGCAGTACTTC.

The V gene is TRBV29-1, the J gene TRBJ2-7, with D perhaps TRBD1 (6 bases). The CDR3 covers 16 residues. The germline gives CDR1 SQVTM, CDR2 ANQGSEA. Trimming cost V 0 bases and J 0 bases, with 15 bases left between them. DNA of the CDR3: TGCAGCGTTGAAGATCAGCAGGGGCAGAACTCCTACGAGCAGTACTTC. It specifies CSVEDQQGQNSYEQYF.

This CDR3 is CASSHVLPGQGDSGELFF. The DNA of the CDR3 is TGTGCCAGCAGCCACGTCCTCCCGGGACAGGGGGATTCCGGGGAGCTGTTTTTT. The chain recombines TRBV4-2 with TRBJ2-2; 11 bases align to TRBD1. CDR3 length: 18 amino acids. Germline V gene data show CDR1 as LGHNA and CDR2 as YNFKEQ. Trimming removed 3 bases from V and 6 bases from J; junction bases left unmatched: 12.

The gene calls are TRBV5-4 and TRBJ2-7, with a tentative D call TRBD2 (6 bases). V lost 4 bases to trimming and J lost 5 bases, with 19 bases between them. Germline V lookup: CDR1 SGHNT, CDR2 YYREEE (reference sequence). CDR3 length: 15 amino acids. CDR3 in amino acids: CASSPTAGLSHEQYF. The CDR3 DNA reads as TGTGCCAGCAGCCCCACGGCAGGACTAAGTCACGAGCAGTACTTC. The whole variable domain, filled in from reference TRBV5-4 and TRBJ2-7, reads ETGVTQSPTHLIKTRGQQVTLRCSSQSGHNTVSWYQQALGQGPQFIFQYYREEENGRGNFPPRFSGLQFPNYSSELNVNALELDDSALYLCASSPTAGLSHEQYFGPGTRLTVT.

The chain joins TRBV7-6 to TRBJ2-7; unclear D gene. Germline CDR1 is SGHVS and CDR2 is FNYEAQ. Trimming removed 2 bases at V and 5 bases at J, with 16 bases between. This CDR3 is 15 amino acids long. CDR3 loop: CASSLSSRRGDEQYF. The CDR3, as DNA: TGTGCCAGCAGCTTATCTTCCCGGCGAGGAGACGAGCAGTACTTC.